This T cell receptor beta chain was sequenced during a study of blood T cell repertoires in COVID-19. The CDR3 extends over 13 amino acids. In germline, CDR1 is LNHDA, CDR2 SQIVND (reference sequence). V shed 7 bases and J shed 0 bases, with 10 bases lying between them. The repertoire was sequenced with immunoSEQ multiplex PCR; TCRdb's copy has only in-frame clones and lacks some. The sample records 250,000 or so clones, over 75% being singletons. Individuals drawn from about two dozen US areas were roughly 18 to 95 years old. This clonotype originated in a woman aged 50 to 60 who had recovered from COVID-19. The rearrangement joins TRBV19 to TRBJ2-7; tentative D call: TRBD2 (5 bases). The sequenced sample consisted of PBMCs or T cells enriched from blood (not recorded which). The DNA for the CDR3 is TGTGCCAGTACCAGCGGATTCTCCTACGAGCAGTACTTC. This translates into CASTSGFSYEQYF. The full variable domain, its missing parts supplied by reference TRBV19 and TRBJ2-7, is DGGITQSPKYLFRKEGQNVTLSCEQNLNHDAMYWYRQDPGQGLRLIYYSQIVNDFQKGDIAEGYSVSREKKESFPLTVTSAQKNPTAFYLCASTSGFSYEQYFGPGTRLTVT.